Detailed here is one TCR beta chain. This record belongs to a study of blood T cell repertoires in COVID-19. Across the whole study: Italy, Spain and the United States were the sources of the convalescent and acute COVID-19 samples. PBMCs, B-cell-depleted T cells, or T cells provided the cDNA or gDNA that made up the material.

How the authors handled the data: Estimation of nucleated cell counts relied on the amplification of reference gene primers. Assay used: immunoSEQ multiplex PCR; TCRdb lists only in-frame clones, some missing. V, J and clone size were drawn from that table, and D and trimming were deduced from the DNA. The sample consists of roughly 180,000 clones, 80% to 85% of them appearing once. Seattle enrolled patients during active infection and tracked them longitudinally. The sequence came from a woman of 80 years or more with COVID-19, enrolled during active disease. Sequencing used peripheral blood.

The CDR3 protein is CASSGQGGSPLHF. CDR3 DNA sequence: TGTGCCAGCAGTGGACAGGGGGGATCACCCCTCCACTTT. The rearrangement links TRBV25-1 to TRBJ1-6; 9 bases align to TRBD1. The trim removed 4 bases at V and 10 bases at J, leaving 2 bases unmatched. CDR3 length: 13 amino acids. The V gene's germline CDR1 is MGHDK and CDR2 SYGVNS.